The present T cell receptor beta chain was sequenced within a study of T cells expressing NK-cell markers. TCRdb re-called the 5' RACE reads; one entry per CDR3 protein, DNA not given. The table counts 500,000 to 700,000 distinct CDR3 sequences; approximately 4% lies in the top ten. Source material: blood T cells: a sorted CD56 or NKG2C T cell subset, CD4+ or CD8+ T cells, or bulk PBMC T cells (not recorded which). The clonotype was recovered from a man aged 18 to 30 in good health.

CDR3 loop: CATQGVPSTDTQYF. This sequence joins TRBV6-1 and TRBJ2-3; the TCRdb call, TRBD1, lacks DNA for checking. The CDR3 is made up of 14 amino acids. Germline lookup yields CDR1 MNHNS and CDR2 SASEGT.